There are a few counts of the clone carrying this T cell receptor (beta chain). The CDR3 length is 22 residues. J lost 0 bases, V lost 6 bases, and 25 bases had no gene match. Per germline, CDR1 SEHNR and CDR2 FQNEAQ (reference sequence). This sample was taken from a study of T-cell memory formation after mild COVID-19. Constant-segment primers served in 5'RACE that generated TCR alpha and TCR beta cDNA libraries bearing sample barcodes and UMIs. TCRdb itself ran the 5' RACE reads through MiXCR, one entry per CDR3 protein. The sample holds 530,000 or so distinct CDR3 sequences, approximately 15% seen once.

This sequence originates from an adult woman who had mild COVID-19 (a few samples of this study predate the infection). Cell type and time point are not known. Specimen: PBMCs or a T cell subset sorted from them (not recorded which). V usage is TRBV7-9 and J usage is TRBJ1-1; the match to TRBD1 covers 10 bases. CDR3 nucleotides: TGTGCCAGCAGTGCTCTAGGTCCGGGACAGGGGACGTTCCTCTCTTTGAACACTGAAGCTTTCTTT. The encoded protein is CASSALGPGQGTFLSLNTEAFF. Together with reference TRBV7-9 and TRBJ1-1, the CDR3 gives the full variable domain: DTGVSQNPRHKITKRGQNVTFRCDPISEHNRLYWYRQTLGQGPEFLTYFQNEAQLEKSRLLSDRFSAERPKGSFSTLEIQRTEQGDSAMYLCASSALGPGQGTFLSLNTEAFFGQGTRLTVV.